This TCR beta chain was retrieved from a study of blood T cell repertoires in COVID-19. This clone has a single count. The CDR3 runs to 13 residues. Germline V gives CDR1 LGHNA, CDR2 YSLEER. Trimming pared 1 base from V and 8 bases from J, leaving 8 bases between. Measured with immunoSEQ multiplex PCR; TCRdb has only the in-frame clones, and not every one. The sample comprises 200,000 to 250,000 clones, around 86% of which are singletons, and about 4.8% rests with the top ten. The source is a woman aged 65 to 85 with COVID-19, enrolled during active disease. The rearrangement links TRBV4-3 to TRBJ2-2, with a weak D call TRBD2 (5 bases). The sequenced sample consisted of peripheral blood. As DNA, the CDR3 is TGCGCCAGCAGCCAAGTCCCGGGGGGGGAGCTGTTTTTT. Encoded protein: CASSQVPGGELFF.